The 9 T cell receptor beta chains listed next were all sequenced from one sample in a study of monozygotic twins with inflammatory bowel disease. Following a re-call of the 5' RACE reads, TCRdb has one entry per CDR3 protein and lacks DNA. The sample table sets out some 170,000 distinct CDR3 sequences. Sequencing was carried out using blood. These receptors all stem from a human donor with ulcerative colitis or Crohn's disease, or a healthy co-twin of an affected twin (not recorded which).

The rearrangement joins TRBV27 to TRBJ2-3. The CDR3 extends over 11 amino acids. Germline CDR1 and CDR2: MNHEY and SMNVEV (reference sequence). The CDR3 here is CASRRGDTQYF.

V is TRBV7-9 and J is TRBJ1-5. This CDR3 has 13 amino acids. Germline V CDR1 and CDR2: SEHNR, FQNEAQ (reference sequence). This chain's CDR3 is CASSPASYQPQHF.

The genes are TRBV5-1 and TRBJ2-1. The germline V gene has CDR1 SGHRS and CDR2 YFSETQ. This CDR3 is built from 14 residues. This CDR3 is CASSLRESYNEQFF. Drawing the rest from reference TRBV5-1 and TRBJ2-1, the complete variable domain is KAGVTQTPRYLIKTRGQQVTLSCSPISGHRSVSWYQQTPGQGLQFLFEYFSETQRNKGNFPGRFSGRQFSNSRSEMNVSTLELGDSALYLCASSLRESYNEQFFGPGTRLTVL.

The genes are TRBV5-1 and TRBJ1-1; without DNA, the TCRdb call of TRBD1 cannot be checked. Per the germline V gene, CDR1 is SGHRS and CDR2 is YFSETQ. The length of the CDR3 is 15 residues. The chain's CDR3 is CASSLVGPGGTEAFF.

The chain employs TRBV6-1 and TRBJ2-3; checking the TCRdb D call of TRBD2 is not possible without DNA. The V gene's germline CDR1 is MNHNS and CDR2 SASEGT. The CDR3 extends over 15 amino acids. The CDR3 is CASRPGTSGRNLQYF.

V gene TRBV10-2 combines with J gene TRBJ1-5; there is no DNA to check the TCRdb D call of TRBD1. Germline lookup yields CDR1 WSHSY and CDR2 SAAADI. This CDR3 region has 15 residues. CDR3 residues: CASSEDRRINQPQHF.

The chain couples TRBV14 to TRBJ2-4. Germline loops: CDR1 SGHDN, CDR2 FVKESK. The CDR3 runs 16 residues. The CDR3: CASSEQAWGTENIQYF. Combining the CDR3 with reference TRBV14 and TRBJ2-4 gives the whole variable domain EAGVTQFPSHSVIEKGQTVTLRCDPISGHDNLYWYRRVMGKEIKFLLHFVKESKQDESGMPNNRFLAERTGGTYSTLKVQPAELEDSGVYFCASSEQAWGTENIQYFGAGTRLSVL.

The V call is TRBV30, the J call TRBJ1-3. Germline lookup yields CDR1 GTSNPN and CDR2 SVGIG (reference sequence). The CDR3 has 15 residues. The CDR3 loop is CAWSGEGRIGNTIYF.

This chain uses TRBV6-2 or TRBV6-3 with TRBJ2-1. The length of the CDR3 is 12 residues. Germline loops: CDR1 MNHEY, CDR2 SVGEGT. The CDR3 sequence: CASSYDVNEQFF.